One and the same sample provided the 26 T cell receptor beta chains below, sequenced in a study of cytomegalovirus exposure and HLA in healthy donors. Primers included in the PCR were 60 Vbeta and 13 Jbeta primers. Assay used: immunoSEQ multiplex PCR; TCRdb lists only in-frame clones, some missing. The table lists under 200,000 clones, around 80% of them singletons. Sequences were obtained from PBMCs. The source is a young man in good health and CMV-seropositive.

The rearrangement uses TRBV6-6 and TRBJ2-2; TRBD1 matches 9 bases. The germline CDR1 and CDR2 sequences are MNHNY and SVGAGI (reference sequence). The junction had 3 bases not matched to a gene; V was cut back by 8 bases and J by 8 bases. The CDR3 sequence is 12 residues long. The chain's CDR3 is CASGTGNGELFF. The CDR3 DNA sequence: TGTGCCAGCGGGACAGGGAATGGGGAGCTGTTTTTT.

This clone was observed a few times. The chain joins TRBV10-3 to TRBJ2-2; 8 nucleotides agree with TRBD1. This CDR3 region has 14 residues. After removal of 6 bases from V and 4 bases from J, the junction contained 4 bases not matched to a gene. CDR1 ENHRY and CDR2 SYGVKD come from the germline V gene. CDR3 protein: CAIRRQGSTGELFF. DNA of the CDR3: TGTGCCATCAGGCGACAGGGGAGCACCGGGGAGCTGTTTTTT.

J is TRBJ1-1 and V is TRBV30; tentatively, D is TRBD1 (6 bases). V was cut by 2 bases and J by 1 base, with 8 bases left in between. This CDR3 contains 13 residues. Germline values: CDR1 GTSNPN, CDR2 SVGIG (reference sequence). In DNA, the CDR3 is TGTGCCTGGAGTCTGACAGGGAACACTGAAGCTTTCTTT. It encodes CAWSLTGNTEAFF. Drawing the rest from reference TRBV30 and TRBJ1-1, the complete variable domain is SQTIHQWPATLVQPVGSPLSLECTVEGTSNPNLYWYRQAAGRGLQLLFYSVGIGQISSEVPQNLSASRPQDRQFILSSKKLLLSDSGFYLCAWSLTGNTEAFFGQGTRLTVV.

The chain recombines TRBV2 with TRBJ2-5; 12 bases align to TRBD2. Losses at the gene ends were 5 bases for V and 1 base for J; bases not matched to a gene: 5. This CDR3 contains 16 residues. CDR1 and CDR2 from the germline V gene are SNHLY and FYNNEI. CDR3 sequence (DNA): TGTGCCAGCAGTTTGACTAGCGGGAGTTCCCAAGAGACCCAGTACTTC. It encodes CASSLTSGSSQETQYF.

This clone was seen a handful of times. The chain uses TRBV27 and TRBJ2-7; TRBD2 aligns across 9 bases. From germline, CDR1 is MNHEY and CDR2 SMNVEV (reference sequence). The CDR3 runs to 14 residues. Trimming at V came to 3 bases and at J to 7 bases, leaving 7 bases not matched to a gene. The CDR3 nucleotides read TGTGCCAGCAGTTTGAGCGGGGGGTCGGGTGAGCAGTACTTC. Its translation is CASSLSGGSGEQYF.

The chain is built from TRBV9 and TRBJ1-1; D is possibly TRBD1 (6 bases). Germline assignment: CDR1 SGDLS and CDR2 YYNGEE. CDR3 size: 16 residues. V dropped 4 bases and J dropped 0 bases, with 16 bases sitting between them. CDR3 DNA sequence: TGTGCCAGCAGCTTAGATACGGGACACGTGAACACTGAAGCTTTCTTT. Its translation: CASSLDTGHVNTEAFF.

V is TRBV6-5 and J is TRBJ2-2; 8 nucleotides line up with TRBD2. The germline V gene has CDR1 MNHEY and CDR2 SVGAGI. V trimming: 6 bases; J trimming: 5 bases; junction bases outside the gene matches: 8. The CDR3 has 15 residues. As DNA, the CDR3 is TGTGCCAGCAGAGCGGGGGTATTAAGTACCGGGGAGCTGTTTTTT. This translates into CASRAGVLSTGELFF.

The chain links TRBV27 to TRBJ2-5, with TRBD1 identical over 8 bases. Looked up from germline, CDR1 is MNHEY and CDR2 is SMNVEV (reference sequence). The CDR3 spans 13 residues. Losses at the gene ends were 5 bases for V and 5 bases for J; bases not matched to a gene: 4. The CDR3, as DNA: TGTGCCAGCAGTCCAGGGGGCTGGGAGACCCAGTACTTC. Amino acids: CASSPGGWETQYF.

This clone showed up just a few times. The rearrangement joins TRBV29-1 to TRBJ2-3; maybe TRBD2 (6 bases). The CDR3 extends over 13 amino acids. The germline CDR1 and CDR2 sequences are SQVTM and ANQGSEA. Trimming stripped 4 bases from V and 3 bases from J, with 11 bases between. The CDR3 nucleotides are TGCAGCGTTGGAGCCGGGACTACAGATACGCAGTATTTT. Protein sequence: CSVGAGTTDTQYF.

As to this clone: At one end the junction does not follow the germline gene, possibly because of a read error. V and J are TRBV7-9 and TRBJ2-6; 7 nucleotides line up with TRBD1. The CDR3 consists of 15 residues. The germline CDR1 and CDR2 sequences are SEHNR and FQNEAQ (reference sequence). This chain's CDR3 is CSSSLSGQGANVLTF. For the CDR3, the DNA is TGTTCCAGCAGCTTATCGGGACAGGGGGCCAACGTCCTGACTTTC. The complete variable domain, with remaining parts taken from reference TRBV7-9 and TRBJ2-6, reads DTGVSQNPRHKITKRGQNVTFRCDPISEHNRLYWYRQTLGQGPEFLTYFQNEAQLEKSRLLSDRFSAERPKGSFSTLEIQRTEQGDSAMYLCSSSLSGQGANVLTFGAGSRLTVL.

This sequence joins TRBV29-1 and TRBJ2-7; D ambiguous. CDR1 and CDR2 (germline): SQVTM, ANQGSEA. CDR3 length: 11 residues. Trimming removed 4 bases from V and 1 base from J, with 5 bases in between. The CDR3 DNA sequence: TGCAGCGTTGCAAATTCCTACGAGCAGTACTTC. Its translation is CSVANSYEQYF.

This sequence joins TRBV15 and TRBJ2-3, with D maybe TRBD2 (7 bases). Germline CDR1 and CDR2: LNHNV and YYDKDF (reference sequence). Between the trimmed V and J ends, which lost 5 bases and 2 bases, there was a span of 20 bases. CDR3 length: 17 residues. Here the CDR3 reads CATSQGRRLALTDTQYF. CDR3 DNA sequence: TGTGCCACCAGCCAGGGGCGGCGACTAGCCCTCACAGATACGCAGTATTTT.

This clone showed up just once. The CDR3 DNA follows: TGTGCCAGTAGTCCCCGGACAGGGGAATACAATCAGCCCCAGCATTTT. This translates into CASSPRTGEYNQPQHF. The gene calls are TRBV19 and TRBJ1-5, with TRBD1 matching over 9 bases. J lost 3 bases, V lost 5 bases, and 8 bases had no gene match. This CDR3 region has 16 residues. CDR1 LNHDA and CDR2 SQIVND come from the germline V gene (reference sequence).

The chain uses TRBV5-1 and TRBJ1-1; the D is unclear. The germline V gene has CDR1 SGHRS and CDR2 YFSETQ. The ends were cut back, 2 bases at V and 2 bases at J, with 10 bases in the middle. This CDR3 is built from 14 residues. CDR3 bases: TGCGCCAGCAGCTTTACCACAAGAAACACTGAAGCTTTCTTT. Translating gives CASSFTTRNTEAFF.

The chain has TRBV4-1 and TRBJ2-1; 8 bases are a match to TRBD2. CDR3 size: 17 residues. Trimming at V came to 0 bases and at J to 3 bases, leaving 7 bases not matched to a gene. CDR1 is MGHRA and CDR2 is YSYEKL in the germline V gene. The CDR3 spells CASSQDPGLGLYNEQFF. Here the CDR3 DNA reads TGCGCCAGCAGCCAAGATCCGGGACTAGGGCTCTACAATGAGCAGTTCTTC.

The chain employs TRBV6-1 and TRBJ1-2, with D possibly TRBD1 on 5 matching bases. The CDR3 runs to 18 residues. CDR1 is MNHNS and CDR2 is SASEGT in the germline V gene. The V gene lost 3 bases and the J gene lost 4 bases, with 24 bases spanning the gap. The CDR3 loop is CASSEGLAGRGGGYGYTF. The CDR3 DNA reads TGTGCCAGCAGTGAGGGTTTGGCAGGGAGGGGTGGAGGCTATGGCTACACCTTC.

This chain joins TRBV9 and TRBJ2-3; TRBD2 matches at 7 bases. The junction had 6 bases not matched to a gene; V was cut back by 4 bases and J by 4 bases. Per the germline V gene, CDR1 is SGDLS and CDR2 is YYNGEE. CDR3 length: 14 residues. CDR3 sequence: CASSFRLAPDTQYF. In nucleotides, the CDR3 is TGTGCCAGCAGCTTCAGACTAGCTCCAGATACGCAGTATTTT.

This sequence joins TRBV29-1 and TRBJ1-1; no reliable D call. This CDR3 contains 14 residues. V lost 3 bases and J 0 bases, leaving 11 bases between the germline ends. The germline V gene encodes CDR1 SQVTM and CDR2 ANQGSEA. CDR3 coding DNA: TGCAGCGTTGACCACAGCCCCATGAACACTGAAGCTTTCTTT. Translated, it gives CSVDHSPMNTEAFF. The full variable domain, completed using reference TRBV29-1 and TRBJ1-1, is SAVISQKPSRDICQRGTSLTIQCQVDSQVTMMFWYRQQPGQSLTLIATANQGSEATYESGFVIDKFPISRPNLTFSTLTVSNMSPEDSSIYLCSVDHSPMNTEAFFGQGTRLTVV.

The chain joins TRBV19 to TRBJ2-7, with a weak D call TRBD1 (7 bases). CDR1 and CDR2 from the germline V gene are LNHDA and SQIVND (reference sequence). The CDR3 has 15 residues. V lost 5 bases, J lost 7 bases, and 21 bases lay in between. CDR3 DNA: TGTGCCAGTAGTCCAGAAGACAGGGACTCAGGAGAGCAGTACTTC. Protein sequence: CASSPEDRDSGEQYF.

The V call is TRBV30, the J call TRBJ1-1; D is uncertain. Germline V gene lookup returns CDR1 GTSNPN and CDR2 SVGIG (reference sequence). The ends were cut back, 8 bases at V and 1 base at J, with 14 bases in the middle. The CDR3 length is 13 residues. This chain's CDR3 is CAGPRHRNTEAFF. CDR3 in DNA: TGTGCCGGGCCCCGCCATAGGAACACTGAAGCTTTCTTT.

The V call is TRBV15, the J call TRBJ2-3, with D possibly matching TRBD1 (6 bases). V lost 3 bases to trimming and J lost 1 base, with 17 bases between them. The CDR3 contains 17 residues. The V gene's germline CDR1 is LNHNV and CDR2 YYDKDF (reference sequence). This chain's CDR3 is CATSSGQWAFGTDTQYF. CDR3 coding DNA: TGTGCCACCAGCAGTGGACAGTGGGCGTTCGGCACAGATACGCAGTATTTT. The whole variable domain, filled in from reference TRBV15 and TRBJ2-3, reads DAMVIQNPRYQVTQFGKPVTLSCSQTLNHNVMYWYQQKSSQAPKLLFHYYDKDFNNEADTPDNFQSRRPNTSFCFLDIRSPGLGDTAMYLCATSSGQWAFGTDTQYFGPGTRLTVL.

V is TRBV11-3 and J is TRBJ2-5; TRBD1 matches 10 bases. Trimming removed 5 bases from V and 3 bases from J; junction bases left unmatched: 3. Germline V gene sequence: CDR1 SGHNT, CDR2 YENEEA. The CDR3 runs to 14 residues. Written as DNA, the CDR3 is TGTGCCAGCAGCGCGGGACAGGGGAAAGAGACCCAGTACTTC. Residues: CASSAGQGKETQYF.

The CDR3 sequence is CASSINPGQFGRAFF. CDR3 DNA sequence: TGTGCCAGTAGTATAAACCCGGGACAGTTCGGTCGTGCTTTCTTT. The chain joins TRBV19 to TRBJ1-1; 7 bases map to TRBD1. V shed 2 bases and J 11 bases; nucleotides not matched to a gene: 14. Germline V gene lookup returns CDR1 LNHDA and CDR2 SQIVND (reference sequence). The CDR3 sequence is 15 residues long. Full variable domain (remainder filled in from reference TRBV19 and TRBJ1-1): DGGITQSPKYLFRKEGQNVTLSCEQNLNHDAMYWYRQDPGQGLRLIYYSQIVNDFQKGDIAEGYSVSREKKESFPLTVTSAQKNPTAFYLCASSINPGQFGRAFFGQGTRLTVV.

This chain joins TRBV18 and TRBJ1-1, with 7 bases matching TRBD1. The junction had 10 bases not matched to a gene; V was cut back by 2 bases and J by 1 base. The length of the CDR3 is 17 residues. Germline assignment: CDR1 KGHSH and CDR2 LQKENI. CDR3 coding DNA: TGTGCCAGCTCACCAACCGGACAGGACATCGGGAACACTGAAGCTTTCTTT. It yields the protein CASSPTGQDIGNTEAFF.

V gene TRBV25-1 combines with J gene TRBJ2-7; TRBD1 agrees at 7 bases. The CDR3 is 13 amino acids. The germline V gene encodes CDR1 MGHDK and CDR2 SYGVNS. With 4 bases clipped from V and 2 bases from J, the junction kept 2 bases outside the gene matches. CDR3 DNA: TGTGCCAGCAGTGTACAGGGGACCTACGAGCAGTACTTC. This codes for CASSVQGTYEQYF.

This chain uses TRBV19 with TRBJ1-5, with TRBD1 as a possible D gene (5 bases). CDR3 length: 14 amino acids. In germline, CDR1 is LNHDA, CDR2 SQIVND (reference sequence). V lost 3 bases and J 6 bases, leaving 12 bases between the germline ends. CDR3 protein: CASSMGAGSQPQHF. The CDR3 region has the DNA TGTGCCAGTAGTATGGGCGCAGGGTCTCAGCCCCAGCATTTT. Full variable domain (outside the CDR3, taken from reference TRBV19 and TRBJ1-5): DGGITQSPKYLFRKEGQNVTLSCEQNLNHDAMYWYRQDPGQGLRLIYYSQIVNDFQKGDIAEGYSVSREKKESFPLTVTSAQKNPTAFYLCASSMGAGSQPQHFGDGTRLSIL.